This T cell receptor beta chain was sequenced in a study of blood T cell repertoires in COVID-19. For the study at large: Some COVID-19 samples were acute and others convalescent; all came from the United States, Italy and Spain. T cells, B-cell-depleted T cells, or PBMCs provided the cDNA or gDNA that served as material.

The authors' processing: For nucleated cells, counts were estimated from reference gene primer amplification. Profiling relied on immunoSEQ multiplex PCR, and the TCRdb table lists in-frame clones only, not all of them. Clonal size and the V and J genes are those of that table, whereas D and trimming came from the DNA. The data show approximately 70,000 clones, approximately 84% seen once. Germline V lookup: CDR1 SGHDT, CDR2 YYEEEE. The length of the CDR3 is 14 residues. V lost 4 bases, J lost 3 bases, and 13 bases lay in between. This clonotype originated in a woman aged 55-69 years with acute or convalescent COVID-19. The sequencing input was peripheral blood. V gene TRBV5-6 combines with J gene TRBJ1-1; D is perhaps TRBD1 (6 bases). DNA of the CDR3: TGTGCCAGCAGCGAAGACAGGTTGGACACTGAAGCTTTCTTT. Translation: CASSEDRLDTEAFF.